This T cell receptor (beta chain) was found in a study of T cells after yellow fever vaccination. Study background: Fractions containing few cells were prepared with SMART-Seq v4 Ultra Low Input.

General observations from the study: Post-booster samples contained most primary-vaccination clones (about 95% CD4, about 87% CD8). The bulk population could contribute abundant contaminating clonotypes to FACS-sorted repertoires.

This clonotype was detected a few times. The antigen remains undetermined. CDR1 and CDR2 (germline): SGHDT, YYEEEE. V dropped 0 bases and J dropped 8 bases, with 3 bases sitting between them. The CDR3 has 12 residues. The authors made TCR cDNA by 5'RACE template switching, adding a universal primer site and UMIs. Using its own MiXCR run on the 5' RACE reads, TCRdb lists one record per CDR3 protein. The profile shows nearly 550,000 distinct CDR3 sequences, roughly a fifth of them singletons. The chain links TRBV5-6 to TRBJ1-6; D unclear. The sequencing used PBMCs, collected 15 days after the yellow fever booster vaccination. The receptor was derived from a man aged 25-45 years who received the YFV17D yellow fever vaccine. In DNA form, the CDR3 reads TGTGCCAGCAGCTTGGAAGATTCACCCCTCCACTTT. It specifies CASSLEDSPLHF.